This TCR beta chain derives from a study of human T cells and chemical hapten exposure. The CDR3 consists of 15 residues. Trimming stripped 2 bases from V and 7 bases from J, with 15 bases between. From germline, CDR1 is SGHNT and CDR2 YYREEE (reference sequence). TCRdb itself ran the RACE reads through MiXCR, one entry per CDR3 protein. The sample carries around 180,000 distinct CDR3 sequences, around 30% recorded once. Time point denoted: pre-sensitization, week 0. Treatment noted: therapeutic diphenylcyclopropenone sensitization with weekly scalp DPC. This clonotype was observed a handful of times. This specimen consisted of whole blood, obtained in connection with sensitization to the hapten diphenylcyclopropenone (DPC). The rearrangement joins TRBV5-4 to TRBJ2-2; perhaps D is TRBD1 or TRBD2 (5 bases each). The source is a woman in her 30s with alopecia areata. Some clones in this sample may be carry-over from other donors' samples. The CDR3 DNA sequence: TGTGCCAGCAGCTTCCCGGGACCAAGTGGCGGGGAGCTGTTTTTT. Residues: CASSFPGPSGGELFF.